This T cell receptor beta chain was identified in a study of regulatory T cells in long-lasting Graves disease. The wider study: Over 5 years of antithyroid drugs with positive TSH receptor antibodies was taken to mean persistent Graves' disease. Study-wide results and limits: With persistent disease, TRBV28, TRBJ1-2 and TRBJ2-5 were the favored segments. The study found lower TCR diversity in persistent Graves' patients than in newly diagnosed ones.

Time point described: persistent/refractory GD, antithyroid drugs over 5 years with positive TRAb. The TCR library was made from RNA extracted from PBMCs. Staff drew nine milliliters of peripheral blood into EDTA tubes. The CDR3 extends over 13 amino acids. V dropped 6 bases and J dropped 6; count of bases not matched to a gene: 9. Looked up from germline, CDR1 is SQVTM and CDR2 is ANQGSEA. CDR3-region Arm-PCR and iRepertoire HTBI primers produced the TCR beta libraries. One entry per CDR3 protein, called by TCRdb with MiXCR from the multiplex PCR reads. The table records roughly 360,000 distinct CDR3 sequences, roughly 25% of them present only once. As for this clonotype: The antigen remains unidentified.

This TCR was sampled from a woman aged 40 to 55 with Graves disease. The gene calls are TRBV29-1 and TRBJ2-7, with TRBD1 matching over 9 bases. The specimen comprised peripheral blood mononuclear cells (PBMCs), sampled when the disease was refractory, from a patient treated with antithyroid drugs. CDR3 protein: CSVATGGVSEQYF. As DNA, the CDR3 is TGCAGCGTAGCGACAGGGGGTGTAAGCGAGCAGTACTTC.